This T cell receptor (beta chain) appears in the sequencing data of a study of post-analysis software for immune sequencing data. The library was made from cDNA and included unique molecular identifiers. TCRdb called the PCR reads again in MiXCR, with one record for every CDR3 protein. The sample holds 170,000 or so distinct CDR3 sequences, 25% to 35% seen once. This CDR3 has 17 residues. V was clipped by 5 bases and J by 0 bases; unmatched bases: 12. Germline CDR1 is SGHAT and CDR2 is FQNNGV. Worth noting for this clonotype: Its antigen is currently unknown. Since a much larger clone is just one base distant, this may be a read error.

General study points: Same-batch samples co-clustered strongly by F measure. Patients showed TRBV5-6, TRBV5-1 and TRBV20-1 among a few TRBV segments more frequent than in controls.

The material sequenced was blood. The genes are TRBV11-2 and TRBJ1-2; 7 nucleotides line up with TRBD1. This sequence was found in a girl aged 10 to 17 with multiple sclerosis. DNA of the CDR3: TGTGCCAGCAGCCCGTTGGGACAGACAACAACTAACTATGGCTACACCTTC. Translated, it gives CASSPLGQTTTNYGYTF.